Shown below are 26 T cell receptor beta chains from a single sample sequenced in a study of shared clonotypes between healthy human individuals. Clones were read by immunoSEQ multiplex PCR, and TCRdb kept only the in-frame ones, dropping some. The sample lists some 700,000 clones, 80% to 95% seen once, with less than 40% in the top ten. Material: memory CD8+ T cells from PBMCs. Subset reported: CD45RO+ cells pooled with CCR7-negative TemRA cells. These receptor sequences come from a young man in good health. Some clones in this sample may be carry-over from other donors' samples.

This clone was seen just once. CDR3: CASSDAGRAQYF. The DNA of the CDR3 is TGTGCCAGCAGTGACGCCGGTCGGGCCCAGTACTTC. The rearrangement links TRBV6-1 to TRBJ2-5; D ambiguous. The germline V gene has CDR1 MNHNS and CDR2 SASEGT. CDR3 length: 12 amino acids. Trimming pared 3 bases from V and 9 bases from J, leaving 11 bases between.

The chain combines TRBV7-3 with TRBJ2-2, with D perhaps TRBD2 (7 bases). The CDR3 spans 14 residues. Trimming removed 3 bases from V and 7 bases from J, with 12 bases in between. Germline V lookup: CDR1 SGHTA, CDR2 FQGTGA. The CDR3 region is CASSLSGEGGELFF. Written as DNA, the CDR3 is TGTGCCAGCAGCTTGTCAGGGGAGGGCGGGGAGCTGTTTTTT.

The chain links TRBV7-3 to TRBJ2-1; D call uncertain. Germline V gene data show CDR1 as SGHTA and CDR2 as FQGTGA. Trimming stripped 2 bases from V and 3 bases from J, with 11 bases between. This CDR3 has 15 residues. The CDR3 is CASSLGWTNYNEQFF. For the CDR3, the DNA is TGTGCCAGCAGCTTAGGTTGGACCAACTACAATGAGCAGTTCTTC.

V and J are TRBV2 and TRBJ2-3; D may be TRBD1 (6 bases). The CDR3 contains 12 residues. Germline V gene lookup returns CDR1 SNHLY and CDR2 FYNNEI. Between the trimmed V and J ends, which lost 10 bases and 6 bases, there was a span of 14 bases. In DNA, the CDR3 is TGTGCCATCAGGCTAAGGGGGGATACGCAGTATTTT. It is translated as CAIRLRGDTQYF.

V is TRBV28 and J is TRBJ2-3; maybe TRBD2 (6 bases). Trimming took off 1 base at V and 2 bases at J, with 10 bases between the two ends. The CDR3 has 15 residues. Looked up from germline, CDR1 is MDHEN and CDR2 is SYDVKM. CDR3 DNA: TGTGCCAGCAGTTTATTTCGGGGGATCACAGATACGCAGTATTTT. Protein product: CASSLFRGITDTQYF.

This chain uses TRBV7-8 with TRBJ1-4; 7 nucleotides agree with TRBD1. Trimming took 5 bases from V and 4 from J; bases not matched to a gene: 7. This CDR3 has 15 amino acids. Germline CDR1 reads SGHVS; CDR2 reads FQNEAQ. The CDR3 sequence: CASSGRDSSNEKLFF. CDR3 bases: TGTGCCAGCAGCGGCCGGGACAGCAGTAATGAAAAACTGTTTTTT.

The V call is TRBV27, the J call TRBJ1-5; TRBD1 matches 8 bases. V shed 5 bases and J 6 bases; nucleotides not matched to a gene: 9. The CDR3 loop spans 15 amino acids. Looked up from germline, CDR1 is MNHEY and CDR2 is SMNVEV (reference sequence). CDR3 DNA: TGTGCCAGCAGTCAGATGACAGGGGTGGGTCAGCCCCAGCATTTT. This gives the protein CASSQMTGVGQPQHF.

The J gene is TRBJ1-4, the V gene TRBV18; no clear D gene. The CDR3 extends over 16 amino acids. The germline V gene has CDR1 KGHSH and CDR2 LQKENI. Trimming took 2 bases from V and 1 from J, leaving 11 bases between them. This CDR3 reads CASSPRLEGTNEKLFF. CDR3 DNA sequence: TGTGCCAGCTCACCAAGGCTAGAGGGAACTAATGAAAAACTGTTTTTT.

CDR3: CASSLRAGGALDEQYF. DNA for the CDR3: TGTGCCAGCAGCTTGAGGGCGGGAGGTGCTCTGGACGAGCAGTACTTC. The rearrangement joins TRBV7-6 to TRBJ2-7; 8 nucleotides line up with TRBD2. V was clipped by 3 bases and J by 5 bases; unmatched bases: 12. Germline loops: CDR1 SGHVS, CDR2 FNYEAQ. This CDR3 has 16 residues. Together with reference TRBV7-6 and TRBJ2-7, the CDR3 gives the full variable domain: GAGVSQSPRYKVTKRGQDVALRCDPISGHVSLYWYRQALGQGPEFLTYFNYEAQQDKSGLPNDRFSAERPEGSISTLTIQRTEQRDSAMYRCASSLRAGGALDEQYFGPGTRLTVT.

The V gene is TRBV7-2, the J gene TRBJ2-1; TRBD2 agrees at 12 bases. Germline loops: CDR1 SGHTA, CDR2 FQGNSA. CDR3 size: 17 residues. V gave up 5 bases and J gave up 4 bases; unmatched junction bases: 9. In nucleotides, the CDR3 is TGTGCCAGCAGCCGCAGGACTAGCGGGGTTATTTACAATGAGCAGTTCTTC. Its translation is CASSRRTSGVIYNEQFF.

The chain couples TRBV30 to TRBJ1-1; 7 positions agree with TRBD1. In germline, CDR1 is GTSNPN, CDR2 SVGIG (reference sequence). CDR3 length equals 15 residues. With V trimmed by 3 bases and J by 4 bases, 11 bases remained unmatched. The CDR3 DNA reads as TGTGCCTGGAGGGTGGAGGGGGCGCGTCTCACTGAAGCTTTCTTT. Encoded protein: CAWRVEGARLTEAFF. Combining the CDR3 with reference TRBV30 and TRBJ1-1 gives the whole variable domain SQTIHQWPATLVQPVGSPLSLECTVEGTSNPNLYWYRQAAGRGLQLLFYSVGIGQISSEVPQNLSASRPQDRQFILSSKKLLLSDSGFYLCAWRVEGARLTEAFFGQGTRLTVV.

The gene calls are TRBV4-3 and TRBJ2-7, with a weak D call TRBD2 (6 bases). The CDR3 runs 15 residues. CDR1 and CDR2 from the germline V gene are LGHNA and YSLEER. V lost 4 bases, J lost 1 base, and 14 bases lay in between. CDR3 protein: CASSPLGAGSYEQYF. For the CDR3, the DNA is TGCGCCAGCAGCCCCCTAGGGGCGGGATCCTACGAGCAGTACTTC.

This clone occurred a few times. The V gene is TRBV9, the J gene TRBJ1-1; D possibly corresponds to TRBD1 (5 bases). Germline V gene data show CDR1 as SGDLS and CDR2 as YYNGEE. The V gene lost 4 bases and the J gene lost 1 base, with 14 bases spanning the gap. The CDR3 runs to 15 residues. For the CDR3, the DNA is TGTGCCAGCAGCCCGAAAGGCGGGGGGAACACTGAAGCTTTCTTT. It codes for CASSPKGGGNTEAFF. Full variable domain (rest looked up from reference TRBV9 and TRBJ1-1): DSGVTQTPKHLITATGQRVTLRCSPRSGDLSVYWYQQSLDQGLQFLIQYYNGEERAKGNILERFSAQQFPDLHSELNLSSLELGDSALYFCASSPKGGGNTEAFFGQGTRLTVV.

The chain combines TRBV27 with TRBJ2-1; D not resolved. V was shortened by 8 bases and J by 4 bases, with 9 bases between the two germline ends. The CDR3 loop spans 12 amino acids. Germline CDR1 is MNHEY and CDR2 is SMNVEV (reference sequence). In nucleotides, the CDR3 is TGTGCCAGCGACGGCGGTTACAATGAGCAGTTCTTC. This codes for CASDGGYNEQFF.

The CDR3 loop reads CASSLDRNYNEQFF. Here the CDR3 DNA reads TGTGCCAGCAGCTTAGACAGGAATTACAATGAGCAGTTCTTC. The gene calls are TRBV7-9 and TRBJ2-1; a possible D gene is TRBD1 (5 bases). Germline assignment: CDR1 SEHNR and CDR2 FQNEAQ (reference sequence). V was cut by 1 base and J by 4 bases, with 8 bases left in between. The CDR3 runs 14 residues. The whole variable domain, remainder taken from reference TRBV7-9 and TRBJ2-1, is DTGVSQNPRHKITKRGQNVTFRCDPISEHNRLYWYRQTLGQGPEFLTYFQNEAQLEKSRLLSDRFSAERPKGSFSTLEIQRTEQGDSAMYLCASSLDRNYNEQFFGPGTRLTVL.

Here the CDR3 reads CASSSLDASYEQYF. CDR3 in DNA: TGTGCCAGCAGCTCATTAGACGCTTCTTACGAGCAGTACTTC. The rearrangement links TRBV7-9 to TRBJ2-7; D unresolved. The CDR3 is 14 residues long. Germline V gene data show CDR1 as SEHNR and CDR2 as FQNEAQ (reference sequence). Trimming pared 4 bases from V and 4 bases from J, leaving 14 bases between.

V gene TRBV16 combines with J gene TRBJ2-7; D is possibly TRBD2 (5 bases). There are 15 residues in the CDR3. The V and J ends lost 3 bases and 2 bases respectively, with 14 bases between them. Germline loops: CDR1 KGHSY, CDR2 FQNENV. CDR3 loop: CASSHVSGSPYEQYF. The DNA of the CDR3 is TGTGCCAGCAGCCATGTTTCGGGGTCCCCCTACGAGCAGTACTTC. Together with reference TRBV16 and TRBJ2-7, the CDR3 gives the full variable domain: GEEVAQTPKHLVRGEGQKAKLYCAPIKGHSYVFWYQQVLKNEFKFLISFQNENVFDETGMPKERFSAKCLPNSPCSLEIQATKLEDSAVYFCASSHVSGSPYEQYFGPGTRLTVT.

The rearrangement joins TRBV13 to TRBJ2-3; possibly TRBD1 for D (5 bases). The CDR3 extends over 16 amino acids. Trimming left V 0 bases short and J 1 base short, with 11 bases between. Germline V gene data show CDR1 as PRHDT and CDR2 as FYEKMQ (reference sequence). The CDR3 coding sequence is TGTGCCAGCAGCTTAGGCGATAGCAGGGGCACAGATACGCAGTATTTT. Translation gives CASSLGDSRGTDTQYF.

The chain recombines TRBV27 with TRBJ2-5; D is ambiguous. V lost 2 bases and J lost 5, with 9 bases in between. CDR3 length equals 13 residues. Per the germline V gene, CDR1 is MNHEY and CDR2 is SMNVEV (reference sequence). CDR3: CASSLHWRETQYF. CDR3 nucleotides: TGTGCCAGCAGTTTACACTGGCGGGAGACCCAGTACTTC.

The rearrangement links TRBV5-5 to TRBJ2-7, with a possible D match to TRBD2 (5 bases). The germline V and J ends were trimmed by 3 bases and 3 bases, with 10 bases remaining between them. Germline values: CDR1 SGHKS, CDR2 YYEKEE (reference sequence). The CDR3 contains 13 residues. The CDR3 spells CASSSRDFYEQYF. CDR3 DNA sequence: TGTGCCAGCAGCTCGAGGGATTTCTACGAGCAGTACTTC. Combining the CDR3 with reference TRBV5-5 and TRBJ2-7 gives the whole variable domain DAGVTQSPTHLIKTRGQQVTLRCSPISGHKSVSWYQQVLGQGPQFIFQYYEKEERGRGNFPDRFSARQFPNYSSELNVNALLLGDSALYLCASSSRDFYEQYFGPGTRLTVT.

The V and J genes are TRBV27 and TRBJ2-3, with 8 bases lining up with TRBD2. The CDR3 length is 16 residues. The junction had 9 bases not matched to a gene; V was cut back by 5 bases and J by 2 bases. Germline-derived CDR1 and CDR2 are MNHEY and SMNVEV (reference sequence). For the CDR3, the DNA is TGTGCCAGCAGTCCGGGACTAGTAAAACTCACAGATACGCAGTATTTT. It translates to CASSPGLVKLTDTQYF.

This clone was counted between two and nine times. V usage is TRBV10-3 and J usage is TRBJ1-5; D gene ambiguous. Trimming stripped 0 bases from V and 0 bases from J, with 9 bases between. The length of the CDR3 is 16 residues. Germline CDR1 and CDR2: ENHRY and SYGVKD. CDR3 protein: CAISESWVPSNQPQHF. The CDR3 DNA sequence: TGTGCCATCAGTGAGTCGTGGGTCCCTAGCAATCAGCCCCAGCATTTT.

CDR3 protein: CASTPGGTVWGQYF. The CDR3 DNA is TGTGCCAGCACTCCAGGGGGCACGGTATGGGGGCAGTACTTC. This chain links TRBV7-2 with TRBJ2-7, with 8 bases matching TRBD1. V shed 7 bases, J shed 9 bases, and the junction held 14 bases outside the gene matches. The CDR3 has 14 residues. Per germline, CDR1 SGHTA and CDR2 FQGNSA.

This rearrangement joins TRBV11-2 to TRBJ1-6; D remains ambiguous. The CDR3 runs to 18 residues. Looked up from germline, CDR1 is SGHAT and CDR2 is FQNNGV. Deletions cut 0 bases from V and 0 bases from J, with 12 bases between. The CDR3 sequence: CASSLDFVGSSYNSPLHF. The CDR3 coding sequence is TGTGCCAGCAGCTTAGATTTCGTGGGGAGCTCCTATAATTCACCCCTCCACTTT. Supplemented by reference TRBV11-2 and TRBJ1-6, the full variable domain reads EAGVAQSPRYKIIEKRQSVAFWCNPISGHATLYWYQQILGQGPKLLIQFQNNGVVDDSQLPKDRFSAERLKGVDSTLKIQPAKLEDSAVYLCASSLDFVGSSYNSPLHFGNGTRLTVT.

This clone was found once. The chain recombines TRBV4-1 with TRBJ2-5, with 9 bases identical to TRBD2. Per germline, CDR1 MGHRA and CDR2 YSYEKL. The V and J ends lost 4 bases and 5 bases, in that order; junction bases with no gene match: 26. CDR3 size: 21 residues. CDR3 bases: TGCGCCAGCAGCCCACGGACAGTCTTGAGGAGGGCGGGAGGGCCTCGGGAGACCCAGTACTTC. Translation gives CASSPRTVLRRAGGPRETQYF.

This clone occurred a few times. The chain carries TRBV6-1 and TRBJ1-5; D is uncertain. Trimming left V 4 bases short and J 7 bases short, with 11 bases between. The CDR3 is 13 amino acids. CDR1 is MNHNS, CDR2 SASEGT, per germline. The CDR3 DNA reads as TGTGCCAGCAGTGTTGTGAGTGGACAGCCCCAGCATTTT. Translating it yields CASSVVSGQPQHF.